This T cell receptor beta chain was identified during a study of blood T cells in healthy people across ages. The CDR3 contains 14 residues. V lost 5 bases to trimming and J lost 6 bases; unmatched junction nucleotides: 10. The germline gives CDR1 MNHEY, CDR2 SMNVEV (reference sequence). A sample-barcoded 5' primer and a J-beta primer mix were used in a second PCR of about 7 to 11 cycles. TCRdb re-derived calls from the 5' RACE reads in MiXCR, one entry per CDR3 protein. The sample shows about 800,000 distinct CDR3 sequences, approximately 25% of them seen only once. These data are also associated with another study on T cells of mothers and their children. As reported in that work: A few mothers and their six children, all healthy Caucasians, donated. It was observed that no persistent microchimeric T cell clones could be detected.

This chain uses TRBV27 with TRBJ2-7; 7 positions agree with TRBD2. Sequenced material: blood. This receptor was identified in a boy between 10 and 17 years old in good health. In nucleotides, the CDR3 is TGTGCCAGCAGTCCCCCCGGGACTAAAGGCGAGCAGTACTTC. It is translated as CASSPPGTKGEQYF.